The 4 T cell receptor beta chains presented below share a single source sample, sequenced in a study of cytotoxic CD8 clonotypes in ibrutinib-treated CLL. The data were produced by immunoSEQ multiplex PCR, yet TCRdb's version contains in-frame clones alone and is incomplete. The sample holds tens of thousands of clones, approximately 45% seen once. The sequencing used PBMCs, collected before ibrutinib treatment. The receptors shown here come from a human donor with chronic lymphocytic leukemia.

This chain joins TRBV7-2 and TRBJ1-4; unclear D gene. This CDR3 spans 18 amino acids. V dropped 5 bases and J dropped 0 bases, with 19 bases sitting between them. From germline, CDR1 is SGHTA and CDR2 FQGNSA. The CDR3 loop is CASSQATWRGATNEKLFF. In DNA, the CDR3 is TGTGCCAGCAGCCAGGCCACCTGGCGGGGAGCAACTAATGAAAAACTGTTTTTT.

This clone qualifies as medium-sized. In DNA form, the CDR3 reads TGTGCCAGCAGCTTAAACAGGCAGAAGGCTATAGATACGCAGTATTTT. It is translated as CASSLNRQKAIDTQYF. The V call is TRBV7-9, the J call TRBJ2-3; possibly TRBD1 for D (5 bases). Germline V gene lookup returns CDR1 SEHNR and CDR2 FQNEAQ (reference sequence). The CDR3 has 16 amino acids. Trimming removed 2 bases at V and 5 bases at J, with 17 bases between.

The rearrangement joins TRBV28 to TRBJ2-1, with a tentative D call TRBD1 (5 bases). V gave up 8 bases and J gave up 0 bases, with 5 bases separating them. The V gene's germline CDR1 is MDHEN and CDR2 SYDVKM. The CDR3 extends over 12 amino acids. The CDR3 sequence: CASQGSYNEQFF. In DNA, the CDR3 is TGTGCCAGCCAGGGCTCCTACAATGAGCAGTTCTTC.

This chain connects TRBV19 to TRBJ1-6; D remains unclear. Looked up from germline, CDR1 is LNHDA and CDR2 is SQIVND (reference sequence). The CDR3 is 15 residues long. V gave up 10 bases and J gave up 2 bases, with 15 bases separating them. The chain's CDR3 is CATSGLGPYNSPLHF. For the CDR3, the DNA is TGTGCCACCAGCGGGCTTGGACCCTATAATTCACCCCTCCACTTT.